This T cell receptor (beta chain) was identified during a study of T cell responses to AZD1222 COVID-19 vaccine. Study-wide results and caveats: After the peak T cell response, and only then, were repertoires sampled. Targeting of unmutated variant regions was reportedly seen in nearly half of spike-specific TCRs. Clonal diversity was possibly underestimated, and white British individuals and females predominated among donors. Breadth and depth of Spike-specific TCRs rose after two AZD1222 doses.

The CDR3 has 14 amino acids. The junction had 4 bases not matched to a gene; V was cut back by 6 bases and J by 3 bases. The germline CDR1 and CDR2 sequences are SGHVS and FNYEAQ. About this clone: No antigen is known for it.

The repertoire was sequenced with immunoSEQ multiplex PCR; TCRdb's copy has only in-frame clones and lacks some. The table lists approximately 140,000 clones, 75% to 95% of them singletons. The genes are TRBV7-6 and TRBJ1-4; 7 nucleotides line up with TRBD1. This specimen consisted of peripheral blood, obtained 28 days after the second AZD1222 dose. The origin of this receptor is an adult who received the AZD1222 COVID-19 vaccine. Written as DNA, the CDR3 is TGTGCCAGCAGTCCTGGGACAGCTAATGAAAAACTGTTTTTT. Translated, it gives CASSPGTANEKLFF.